What follows are 13 T cell receptor beta chains derived from one specimen sequenced in a study of T cell changes during pregnancy in multiple sclerosis (dated by TCRdb to about 2019). The method was the immunoSEQ multiplex PCR assay. The source is immuneACCESS, and TCRdb retained only in-frame sequences with V and J called. Part of the clones is not carried over; for the studies checked, unresolved V genes explain less than half of this, and the remainder is unexplained. This sample gives over 10,000 clones in total; around 88% of them show up just once. The ten most abundant clones make up over 7% of the sample. This specimen was CD8+ T cells from peripheral blood mononuclear cells, taken in the second trimester of pregnancy. These receptors all come from a female donor in good health, enrolled as a control in a pregnancy study.

The CDR3 spells CASSTNRVPYNSPLHF. CDR3 nucleotides: TGTGCCAGCAGCACCAACAGGGTCCCCTATAATTCACCCCTCCACTTT. The chain combines TRBV27 with TRBJ1-6, with D perhaps matching TRBD1 (6 bases). The CDR3 contains 16 residues. Germline V gene data show CDR1 as MNHEY and CDR2 as SMNVEV (reference sequence). V was cut by 6 bases and J by 2 bases, with 14 bases left in between.

This clone was observed once. The chain carries TRBV6-4 and TRBJ2-7; 7 nucleotides line up with TRBD1. This CDR3 has 14 amino acids. Per the germline V gene, CDR1 is MRHNA and CDR2 is SNTAGT. J lost 3 bases, V lost 9 bases, and 11 bases had no gene match. The CDR3 DNA sequence: TGTGCCAGTTTCGGACGGGACAGCCTCTACGAGCAGTACTTC. This translates into CASFGRDSLYEQYF.

This chain links TRBV7-8 with TRBJ1-5; unclear D gene. The germline gives CDR1 SGHVS, CDR2 FQNEAQ. This CDR3 is 16 amino acids long. Trimming shortened V by 1 base and J by 0 bases, and 10 bases separated the two germline ends. The CDR3 DNA sequence: TGTGCCAGCAGCTTAGTGGCAGACTATAGCAATCAGCCCCAGCATTTT. Protein: CASSLVADYSNQPQHF.

V usage is TRBV6-4 and J usage is TRBJ2-1; 11 bases are a match to TRBD2. This CDR3 region has 16 residues. Germline V gene data show CDR1 as MRHNA and CDR2 as SNTAGT. V trimming: 6 bases; J trimming: 6 bases; junction bases outside the gene matches: 10. The CDR3 DNA follows: TGTGCCAGCAGCGAAGCCGGGACTAGCGGACCCAATGAGCAGTTCTTC. Translated, it gives CASSEAGTSGPNEQFF.

This clone was seen once. The chain is built from TRBV6-4 and TRBJ2-3; TRBD2 aligns across 9 bases. The trim removed 4 bases at V and 4 bases at J, leaving 9 bases unmatched. Germline CDR1 is MRHNA and CDR2 is SNTAGT. The CDR3 contains 16 residues. CDR3 sequence (DNA): TGTGCCAGCAGTGTGGGTGCGGGAGGGCCGCCAGATACGCAGTATTTT. Amino acid sequence: CASSVGAGGPPDTQYF.

The chain is built from TRBV4-2 and TRBJ2-2; 9 bases match TRBD2. Germline-derived CDR1 and CDR2 are LGHNA and YNFKEQ. This CDR3 comprises 16 residues. V lost 1 base, J lost 5 bases, and 5 bases stayed unmatched. CDR3 nucleotides: TGTGCCAGCAGCCAAGGACTAGCGGTTGATACCGGGGAGCTGTTTTTT. Its protein product is CASSQGLAVDTGELFF.

J is TRBJ2-3 and V is TRBV19; 7 bases align to TRBD1. Looked up from germline, CDR1 is LNHDA and CDR2 is SQIVND (reference sequence). The CDR3 contains 14 residues. V was clipped by 7 bases and J by 2 bases; unmatched bases: 6. The CDR3 nucleotides are TGTGCCAGTAATACACAGGGGCCCACAGATACGCAGTATTTT. Translation gives CASNTQGPTDTQYF.

V gene TRBV18 combines with J gene TRBJ2-7; TRBD1 might be the D (5 bases). Between the trimmed V and J ends, which lost 3 bases and 7 bases, there was a span of 22 bases. CDR3 length: 16 amino acids. Per germline, CDR1 KGHSH and CDR2 LQKENI. The CDR3 coding sequence is TGTGCCAGCTCACCCCAAACCCTCGTCAGGGTGAGGGAGCAGTACTTC. Its protein product is CASSPQTLVRVREQYF. Full variable domain (outside the CDR3, taken from reference TRBV18 and TRBJ2-7): NAGVMQNPRHLVRRRGQEARLRCSPMKGHSHVYWYRQLPEEGLKFMVYLQKENIIDESGMPKERFSAEFPKEGPSILRIQQVVRGDSAAYFCASSPQTLVRVREQYFGPGTRLTVT.

V is TRBV6-5 and J is TRBJ1-3; D is undetermined. V lost 8 bases to trimming and J lost 0 bases, with 14 bases between them. The V gene's germline CDR1 is MNHEY and CDR2 SVGAGI. CDR3 size: 15 residues. In nucleotides, the CDR3 is TGTGCCAGCCAACTCTGGGGAGGCTCTGGAAACACCATATATTTT. Encoded protein: CASQLWGGSGNTIYF.

This clone has only one observation. CDR3 loop: CASSVAQGSGNTIYF. As DNA, the CDR3 is TGTGCCAGCAGCGTAGCACAGGGATCCGGAAACACCATATATTTT. The gene calls are TRBV9 and TRBJ1-3; tentative D call: TRBD1 (6 bases). Between the trimmed V and J ends, which lost 0 bases and 4 bases, there was a span of 11 bases. There are 15 residues in the CDR3. CDR1 and CDR2 (germline): SGDLS, YYNGEE.

With respect to this clone: Mismatch with germline at one junction end may stem from a read error. This chain joins TRBV7-7 and TRBJ2-1, with 9 bases identical to TRBD2. From germline, CDR1 is SSHAT and CDR2 FNYEAQ (reference sequence). The CDR3 totals 15 residues. CDR3 sequence reads: CASSRTSDSYNEQFF. The CDR3 region has the DNA TGTGCTAGCAGCCGGACTAGCGATTCCTACAATGAGCAGTTCTTC.

The chain combines TRBV6-1 with TRBJ2-5, with D perhaps matching TRBD2 (7 bases). The CDR3 extends over 15 amino acids. Germline-derived CDR1 and CDR2 are MNHNS and SASEGT. V lost 2 bases and J 1 base, leaving 11 bases between the germline ends. The CDR3 region is CASSESAGAQETQYF. The DNA for the CDR3 is TGTGCCAGCAGTGAAAGCGCGGGGGCCCAAGAGACCCAGTACTTC.

About this clone: This same CDR3 is encoded by further DNA sequences in the sample. The chain uses TRBV9 and TRBJ2-1; the match to TRBD2 covers 9 bases. Trimming at V came to 0 bases and at J to 4 bases, leaving 2 bases not matched to a gene. Germline assignment: CDR1 SGDLS and CDR2 YYNGEE. The CDR3 is 15 amino acids. The CDR3, as DNA: TGTGCCAGCAGCGTAGGACTAGCGGAATACAATGAGCAGTTCTTC. As protein: CASSVGLAEYNEQFF.